This TCR beta chain is drawn from a study of T cell responses to AZD1222 COVID-19 vaccine. A note on this clone: Its antigen is not identified.

The length of the CDR3 is 13 residues. Repertoires were generated with immunoSEQ multiplex PCR, while TCRdb's copy carries only in-frame clones and drops some. The sample includes 170,000 or so clones, more than 85% of them seen just once. Study-level findings and limits: With dominance at 160-218 and 743-854, vaccine-associated CD4 TCRs spanned spike. Baseline serostatus was positive in only six or seven AZD1222 recipients. Close to half of spike-specific TCRs reportedly recognize unmutated variant regions. White British people made up most donors, females outnumbered males, and clonal diversity was possibly underestimated.

This material consisted of peripheral blood, taken on day 0 of AZD1222 vaccination. This chain uses TRBV21-1 with TRBJ2-7; the table's D call, TRBD1, was not checked against the DNA. TRBV21-1 is noted as a pseudogene. The sequence derives from an adult in good health. The CDR3 DNA sequence: TGTGCCAGCAGCAAGACAGGGGAGGGGGAGCAGTACTTC. Translation: CASSKTGEGEQYF.